Here is one TCR beta chain with its context. The sample belongs to a study of blood T cell repertoires in COVID-19. In the study overall: The cDNA or gDNA used as material had been derived from T cells, B-cell-depleted T cells, or PBMCs.

Sequencing used immunoSEQ multiplex PCR; TCRdb keeps in-frame clones, though not all of them. The table has around 78,000 clones, roughly 86% seen once. This clonotype originated in a woman aged 55-70 years with acute or convalescent COVID-19. The sequenced sample consisted of peripheral blood.

This chain's CDR3 is CASSVDPPGQVHSGNTIYF. The CDR3 DNA is TGTGCCAGCAGCGTAGACCCCCCGGGACAGGTACACTCTGGAAACACCATATATTTT. The chain has TRBV9 and TRBJ1-3, with 8 bases lining up with TRBD1. The CDR3 runs 19 residues. The junction had 11 bases not matched to a gene; V was cut back by 0 bases and J by 0 bases. CDR1 is SGDLS and CDR2 is YYNGEE in the germline V gene.